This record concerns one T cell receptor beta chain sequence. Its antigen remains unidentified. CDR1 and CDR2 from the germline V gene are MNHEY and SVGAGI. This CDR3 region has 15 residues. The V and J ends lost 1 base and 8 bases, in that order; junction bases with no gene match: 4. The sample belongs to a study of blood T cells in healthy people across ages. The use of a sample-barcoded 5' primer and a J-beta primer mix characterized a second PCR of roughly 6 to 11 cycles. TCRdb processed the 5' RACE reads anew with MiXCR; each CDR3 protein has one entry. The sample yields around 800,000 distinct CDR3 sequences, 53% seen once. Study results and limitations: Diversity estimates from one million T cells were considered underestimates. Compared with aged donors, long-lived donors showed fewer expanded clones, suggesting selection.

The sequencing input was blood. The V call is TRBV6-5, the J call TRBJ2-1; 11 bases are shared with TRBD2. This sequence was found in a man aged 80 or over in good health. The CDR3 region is CASSYLGLADYEQFF. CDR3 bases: TGTGCCAGCAGTTACTTGGGACTAGCGGACTATGAGCAGTTCTTC.